These 32 T cell receptor beta chains share one sample of origin, sequenced in a study of T cells expressing NK-cell markers. TCRdb re-called the 5' RACE reads; every CDR3 protein appears as one record, without DNA. Its table lists about 460,000 distinct CDR3 sequences. Sequenced input: blood T cells: a sorted CD56 or NKG2C T cell subset, CD4+ or CD8+ T cells, or bulk PBMC T cells (not recorded which). The receptors here all came from a woman between 50 and 59 years old in good health.

V usage is TRBV7-9 and J usage is TRBJ2-7. This CDR3 is built from 11 residues. Germline V CDR1 and CDR2: SEHNR, FQNEAQ (reference sequence). CDR3: CASSLVSEQYF.

The V and J genes are TRBV3-1 and TRBJ2-3; TCRdb designates TRBD1, a call that cannot be tested without DNA. This CDR3 region has 16 residues. From germline, CDR1 is LGHDT and CDR2 YNNKEL (reference sequence). The CDR3 sequence is CASSQGGRLRTDTQYF.

This chain joins TRBV4-2 and TRBJ1-3; the D call from TCRdb, TRBD1, cannot be confirmed without DNA. CDR1 and CDR2 (germline): LGHNA, YNFKEQ. There are 15 residues in the CDR3. This chain's CDR3 is CATVIQGHAGNTIYF.

The gene calls are TRBV24-1 and TRBJ2-3. This CDR3 has 14 residues. The germline V gene has CDR1 KGHDR and CDR2 SFDVKD. CDR3 amino acids: CATSDFLITDTQYF.

The chain couples TRBV7-9 to TRBJ1-1; the D call from TCRdb, TRBD1, cannot be confirmed without DNA. The CDR3 spans 13 residues. Germline CDR1 is SEHNR and CDR2 is FQNEAQ (reference sequence). CDR3 protein: CASSWGGLGEAFF.

The chain carries TRBV4-1 and TRBJ2-2. Germline CDR1 reads MGHRA; CDR2 reads YSYEKL. The CDR3 has 14 residues. CDR3 sequence: CASSQLTETGELFF.

This chain uses TRBV11-2 with TRBJ1-4; checking the TCRdb D call of TRBD1 is not possible without DNA. This CDR3 comprises 19 residues. CDR1 and CDR2 (germline): SGHAT, FQNNGV. CDR3 protein: CASSLRGAFTGGAWEKLFF.

The chain recombines TRBV10-3 with TRBJ2-1. This CDR3 has 12 residues. CDR1 ENHRY and CDR2 SYGVKD come from the germline V gene. CDR3: CAISELSSEQFF.

V gene TRBV4-2 combines with J gene TRBJ1-1. From germline, CDR1 is LGHNA and CDR2 YNFKEQ. CDR3 length equals 15 residues. CDR3 sequence reads: CASSQDSVWGTEAFF.

This sequence joins TRBV29-1 and TRBJ1-5; lacking DNA, the TRBD1 call made by TCRdb goes unchecked. Per germline, CDR1 SQVTM and CDR2 ANQGSEA. The CDR3 covers 12 residues. The chain's CDR3 is CSAGQGGQPQHF.

This chain joins TRBV4-1 and TRBJ2-5. Germline CDR1 reads MGHRA; CDR2 reads YSYEKL. This CDR3 comprises 12 residues. The CDR3 sequence is CASSQIQETQYF.

The rearrangement links TRBV11-2 to TRBJ2-2. The CDR3 contains 14 residues. Germline V CDR1 and CDR2: SGHAT, FQNNGV. The CDR3 sequence is CASSLETASGELFF.

The chain recombines TRBV7-2 with TRBJ2-7; as DNA is missing, the TRBD1 call by TCRdb cannot be tested. This CDR3 contains 16 residues. In germline, CDR1 is SGHTA, CDR2 FQGNSA. CDR3 sequence reads: CASSSSKGGLHYEQYF.

The V gene is TRBV7-9, the J gene TRBJ2-7; without DNA, the TCRdb call of TRBD1 cannot be checked. The CDR3 totals 17 residues. The germline V gene encodes CDR1 SEHNR and CDR2 FQNEAQ (reference sequence). CDR3 residues: CASSLGLLPGHIYEQYF.

The chain carries TRBV7-2 and TRBJ2-3; no DNA is available, so the TRBD1 call from TCRdb remains unchecked. The CDR3 runs to 14 residues. CDR1 is SGHTA and CDR2 is FQGNSA in the germline V gene. This CDR3 reads CASNVRAGPDTQYF. Full variable domain (remainder filled in from reference TRBV7-2 and TRBJ2-3): GAGVSQSPSNKVTEKGKDVELRCDPISGHTALYWYRQSLGQGLEFLIYFQGNSAPDKSGLPSDRFSAERTGGSVSTLTIQRTQQEDSAVYLCASNVRAGPDTQYFGPGTRLTVL.

The genes are TRBV7-2 and TRBJ1-5; the TRBD1 assignment by TCRdb is unverifiable without DNA. CDR1 is SGHTA and CDR2 is FQGNSA in the germline V gene. CDR3 length equals 14 residues. CDR3 region: CASSPPGKGQPQHF. Complete variable domain (other parts from reference TRBV7-2 and TRBJ1-5): GAGVSQSPSNKVTEKGKDVELRCDPISGHTALYWYRQSLGQGLEFLIYFQGNSAPDKSGLPSDRFSAERTGGSVSTLTIQRTQQEDSAVYLCASSPPGKGQPQHFGDGTRLSIL.

V usage is TRBV5-5 and J usage is TRBJ1-1; TCRdb's D call of TRBD1 is untestable without DNA. The CDR3 extends over 14 amino acids. Germline assignment: CDR1 SGHKS and CDR2 YYEKEE (reference sequence). The CDR3 sequence: CASSYSTGSDEAFF.

This chain uses TRBV7-9 with TRBJ2-7; TCRdb's D call, TRBD1, is unchecked because there is no DNA. Germline V gene sequence: CDR1 SEHNR, CDR2 FQNEAQ (reference sequence). The CDR3 is made up of 15 amino acids. CDR3 amino acids: CASSASPGQLYEQYF.

V is TRBV10-3 and J is TRBJ1-1; there is no DNA to check the TCRdb D call of TRBD1. CDR3 size: 15 residues. CDR1 is ENHRY, CDR2 SYGVKD, per germline. The CDR3 sequence: CAISESPVYSTEAFF.

This chain connects TRBV5-6 to TRBJ1-2; the D call from TCRdb, TRBD1, cannot be confirmed without DNA. The germline CDR1 and CDR2 sequences are SGHDT and YYEEEE. The CDR3 consists of 12 residues. The CDR3 protein is CASRATQGGYTF. The complete variable domain, with remaining parts taken from reference TRBV5-6 and TRBJ1-2, reads DAGVTQSPTHLIKTRGQQVTLRCSPKSGHDTVSWYQQALGQGPQFIFQYYEEEERQRGNFPDRFSGHQFPNYSSELNVNALLLGDSALYLCASRATQGGYTFGSGTRLTVV.

The genes are TRBV6-6 and TRBJ1-2; TCRdb selects TRBD1, and the lack of DNA leaves this call unchecked. This CDR3 spans 14 amino acids. CDR1 is MNHNY and CDR2 is SVGAGI in the germline V gene (reference sequence). CDR3 sequence: CASSYGDRESGYTF.

The genes are TRBV18 and TRBJ2-1; with no DNA, the TCRdb D assignment of TRBD2 cannot be verified. This CDR3 has 14 residues. The germline V gene encodes CDR1 KGHSH and CDR2 LQKENI. The CDR3 here is CASSPGGGPTEQFF.

The V gene is TRBV28, the J gene TRBJ1-5. Germline CDR1 is MDHEN and CDR2 is SYDVKM. The CDR3 is made up of 15 amino acids. The CDR3 loop is CASSLTSGLMQPQHF.

This chain connects TRBV5-1 to TRBJ1-1; as DNA is missing, the TRBD1 call by TCRdb cannot be tested. The CDR3 contains 19 residues. Germline V gene sequence: CDR1 SGHRS, CDR2 YFSETQ. The CDR3 spells CASRDPGQGAGLSNTEAFF. Variable domain in full (rest from reference TRBV5-1 and TRBJ1-1): KAGVTQTPRYLIKTRGQQVTLSCSPISGHRSVSWYQQTPGQGLQFLFEYFSETQRNKGNFPGRFSGRQFSNSRSEMNVSTLELGDSALYLCASRDPGQGAGLSNTEAFFGQGTRLTVV.

This sequence joins TRBV10-2 and TRBJ1-1; TCRdb proposes TRBD1, but this gene call is untestable without DNA. The CDR3 has 15 amino acids. Germline lookup yields CDR1 WSHSY and CDR2 SAAADI. The CDR3 sequence: CASSEGAGWGAEAFF.

The CDR3 sequence: CASSVDTGYTF. The V gene is TRBV9, the J gene TRBJ1-2; with no DNA, the TCRdb D assignment of TRBD1 cannot be verified. Germline V gene sequence: CDR1 SGDLS, CDR2 YYNGEE. This CDR3 is 11 amino acids long.

The gene calls are TRBV4-1 and TRBJ1-5; TCRdb's D call of TRBD1 is untestable without DNA. The germline gives CDR1 MGHRA, CDR2 YSYEKL. The CDR3 length is 15 residues. CDR3 region: CASSPTGTANQPQHF.

The chain has TRBV6-1 and TRBJ1-6; TCRdb selects TRBD1, and the lack of DNA leaves this call unchecked. The CDR3 runs 12 residues. Germline V gene data show CDR1 as MNHNS and CDR2 as SASEGT. CDR3 in amino acids: CASRLQVTPLHF.

This chain joins TRBV20-1 and TRBJ1-5; the D call from TCRdb, TRBD1, cannot be confirmed without DNA. Germline assignment: CDR1 DFQATT and CDR2 SNEGSKA (reference sequence). The CDR3 is made up of 15 amino acids. CDR3 region: CSARVNGVRGQPQHF.

The rearrangement joins TRBV5-1 to TRBJ2-2; there is no DNA to check the TCRdb D call of TRBD2. CDR1 SGHRS and CDR2 YFSETQ come from the germline V gene. The CDR3 covers 17 residues. CDR3 residues: CASSLGRLAGSTGELFF.

The chain has TRBV4-2 and TRBJ1-2. Looked up from germline, CDR1 is LGHNA and CDR2 is YNFKEQ. CDR3 length: 15 amino acids. CDR3 residues: CASSQERLFVYGYTF.

The chain combines TRBV12-3 or TRBV12-4 with TRBJ2-2. This CDR3 spans 13 amino acids. The CDR3 is CASSSGVTGELFF.